These T cell receptor beta chains were read from a single sample in a study of shared clonotypes between healthy human individuals. The data were produced by immunoSEQ multiplex PCR, yet TCRdb's version contains in-frame clones alone and is incomplete. The data contain millions of clones, 80% to 95% of them seen just once; the ten biggest clones take up under 0.45%. Input material: naive CD4+ T cells from PBMCs. Every receptor here comes from a man between 18 and 35 years old in good health. Some clones in this sample may be carry-over from other donors' samples. The CDR3 runs from the conserved cysteine through the conserved F or W. The order of the fields is J gene, D gene, clone size, V gene, CDR3 length, CDR3 protein, CDR3 DNA. D genes are given only for firm matches. Not every row has a clone size; where given, it reads once, few, many or a size class.

TRBJ2-1 | . | . | TRBV4-2 | 15 | CASSQARVRLPEQFF | TGTGCCAGCAGCCAAGCGAGGGTAAGGCTGCCTGAGCAGTTCTTC
TRBJ1-3 | TRBD1 | . | TRBV28 | 19 | CASSLPGTGKTLSGNTIYF | TGTGCCAGCAGTCTACCCGGGACAGGGAAAACGCTCTCTGGAAACACCATATATTTT
TRBJ2-3 | TRBD2 | . | TRBV2 | 14 | CASSGLGGTDTQYF | TGTGCCAGCAGCGGACTAGGTGGTACAGATACGCAGTATTTT
TRBJ2-2 | . | . | TRBV14 | 15 | CASSPLRGNTGELFF | TGTGCCAGCAGCCCCCTGCGGGGTAACACCGGGGAGCTGTTTTTT
TRBJ1-2 | . | . | TRBV5-4 | 14 | CASSGQNRERGYTF | TGTGCCAGCAGCGGGCAAAATCGGGAACGGGGCTACACCTTC
TRBJ2-2 | TRBD1 | once | TRBV6-1 | 17 | CASSEALWDRVTGELFF | TGTGCCAGCAGTGAAGCGCTCTGGGACAGAGTGACCGGGGAGCTGTTTTTT
TRBJ2-1 | . | . | TRBV5-4 | 12 | CASSWALNEQFF | TGTGCCAGCAGCTGGGCATTAAATGAGCAGTTCTTC
TRBJ2-7 | . | . | TRBV28 | 13 | CASSLVGPYEQYF | TGTGCCAGCAGTTTAGTTGGACCTTACGAGCAGTACTTC
TRBJ2-1 | . | . | TRBV6-1 | 12 | CASSEAGAEQFF | TGTGCCAGCAGTGAGGCGGGTGCCGAGCAGTTCTTC
TRBJ2-2 | . | . | TRBV5-1 | 16 | CASSLDSAGHTGELFF | TGCGCCAGCAGCTTGGACAGCGCCGGTCACACCGGGGAGCTGTTTTTT
TRBJ2-1 | . | . | TRBV5-1 | 13 | CASSADPEGTRFF | TGCGCCAGCAGCGCTGACCCGGAAGGTACAAGGTTCTTC
TRBJ1-1 | . | . | TRBV12-5 | 13 | CASGSGVNTEAFF | TGTGCTAGTGGTTCGGGAGTAAACACTGAAGCTTTCTTT
TRBJ2-7 | TRBD2 | . | TRBV15 | 13 | CATSPAGEGEQYF | TGTGCCACCAGTCCAGCGGGAGAAGGCGAGCAGTACTTC
TRBJ1-4 | . | . | TRBV7-6 | 13 | CASSLVPETSLFF | TGTGCCAGCAGCTTAGTCCCGGAGACTTCACTGTTTTTT
TRBJ2-5 | TRBD1 | . | TRBV18 | 13 | CASSQGQGETQYF | TGTGCCAGCTCACAGGGACAGGGGGAGACCCAGTACTTC
TRBJ1-5 | . | . | TRBV10-3 | 13 | CAISEGETQPQHF | TGTGCCATCAGTGAGGGCGAGACGCAGCCCCAGCATTTT
TRBJ1-3 | TRBD1 | . | TRBV18 | 17 | CASSPGQGINLGNTIYF | TGTGCCAGCTCACCAGGACAGGGAATAAATTTGGGAAACACCATATATTTT
TRBJ2-3 | . | . | TRBV7-8 | 13 | CASSFQGPDTQYF | TGTGCCAGCAGCTTCCAGGGGCCAGATACGCAGTATTTT
TRBJ2-7 | TRBD1 | . | TRBV6-5 | 15 | CASSSGTGGKYEQYF | TGTGCCAGCAGTTCCGGGACAGGGGGTAAGTACGAGCAGTACTTC
TRBJ2-5 | . | . | TRBV2 | 10 | CASSRTKQYF | TGTGCCAGCAGTAGGACGAAGCAGTACTTC
TRBJ1-2 | . | . | TRBV4-2 | 13 | CASSQELVSGYTF | TGTGCCAGCAGCCAAGAATTGGTTTCTGGCTACACCTTC
TRBJ2-1 | TRBD2 | . | TRBV15 | 18 | CATSSLQYSGRAGYEQFF | TGTGCCACCAGCAGCCTGCAATATAGCGGGAGGGCTGGCTATGAGCAGTTCTTC
TRBJ2-3 | . | . | TRBV11-3 | 12 | CASSRARDTQYF | TGTGCCAGCAGCCGCGCGCGAGATACGCAGTATTTT
TRBJ1-2 | . | . | TRBV6-1 | 13 | CASSERGTYGYTF | TGTGCCAGCAGTGAGAGGGGTACATATGGCTACACCTTC
TRBJ1-5 | . | once | TRBV6-5 | 15 | CASSPTDGSNQPQHF | TGTGCCAGCAGCCCCACGGATGGTAGCAATCAGCCCCAGCATTTT
TRBJ1-2 | . | . | TRBV27 | 15 | CASSRSPGSGYGYTF | TGTGCCAGCAGTCGATCACCGGGGAGCGGCTATGGCTACACCTTC
TRBJ1-5 | TRBD1 | . | TRBV6-1 | 14 | CASRDPGGRQPQHF | TGTGCCAGCAGAGATCCAGGGGGTAGGCAGCCCCAGCATTTT
TRBJ1-2 | TRBD1 | . | TRBV5-1 | 13 | CASRGGGNYGYTF | TGCGCCAGCAGGGGAGGGGGCAACTATGGCTACACCTTC
TRBJ1-1 | TRBD1 | . | TRBV28 | 14 | CASGKTGEGTEAFF | TGTGCCAGCGGGAAGACAGGGGAGGGCACTGAAGCTTTCTTT
TRBJ2-3 | . | . | TRBV27 | 14 | CASSSQGPRDTQYF | TGTGCCAGCAGTTCCCAGGGTCCGCGAGATACGCAGTATTTT
TRBJ2-7 | . | . | TRBV6-1 | 15 | CASSEMDVSSYEQYF | TGTGCCAGCAGTGAAATGGACGTAAGCTCCTACGAGCAGTACTTC
TRBJ2-1 | TRBD2 | . | TRBV6-5 | 15 | CASTNLGAGYNEQFF | TGTGCCAGCACAAATCTAGGAGCGGGATACAATGAGCAGTTCTTC
TRBJ1-5 | . | . | TRBV28 | 15 | CASKMGAGSGQPQHF | TGTGCCAGTAAGATGGGAGCGGGGTCTGGTCAGCCCCAGCATTTT
TRBJ2-1 | . | few | TRBV4-2 | 11 | CASSALGHQFF | TGTGCCAGCAGCGCCCTCGGGCACCAGTTCTTC
TRBJ1-3 | . | . | TRBV9 | 16 | CASGKAGSTSGNTIYF | TGTGCCAGCGGGAAGGCAGGTAGCACCTCTGGAAACACCATATATTTT
TRBJ2-7 | . | . | TRBV30 | 13 | CAWSVRMVGEQYF | TGTGCCTGGAGTGTACGGATGGTGGGGGAGCAGTACTTC
TRBJ2-2 | . | . | TRBV28 | 12 | CASSLSTGELFF | TGTGCCAGCAGTTTATCCACCGGGGAGCTGTTTTTT
TRBJ1-1 | . | . | TRBV11-1 | 13 | CASSLLGDTEAFF | TGTGCCAGCAGCTTGTTGGGTGACACTGAAGCTTTCTTT
TRBJ2-1 | TRBD2 | . | TRBV10-3 | 14 | CAIKTSGSYNEQFF | TGTGCCATCAAGACTAGCGGGTCCTACAATGAGCAGTTCTTC
TRBJ2-7 | TRBD2 | once | TRBV18 | 15 | CASSPRLAGTDEQYF | TGTGCCAGCTCACCACGCTTAGCGGGAACGGACGAGCAGTACTTC
TRBJ1-4 | . | . | TRBV9 | 17 | CASSAHQGRATNEKLFF | TGTGCCAGCAGCGCTCACCAAGGGAGGGCAACTAATGAAAAACTGTTTTTT
TRBJ2-1 | TRBD1 | . | TRBV19 | 12 | CASSTGTGQKFF | TGTGCCAGTAGTACCGGGACAGGGCAAAAGTTCTTC
TRBJ2-1 | TRBD2 | . | TRBV27 | 16 | CASSPGLAGAYNEQFF | TGTGCCAGCAGTCCCGGACTAGCGGGAGCCTACAATGAGCAGTTCTTC
TRBJ2-7 | . | . | TRBV10-3 | 16 | CAISEGWRQRHYEQYF | TGTGCCATCAGTGAGGGCTGGCGTCAAAGGCACTACGAGCAGTACTTC
TRBJ2-1 | TRBD2 | . | TRBV7-6 | 16 | CASSLGTSGRAYEQFF | TGTGCCAGCAGCTTAGGGACTAGCGGGAGGGCCTATGAGCAGTTCTTC
TRBJ2-2 | . | . | TRBV5-1 | 15 | CASSSTLRGSGELFF | TGCGCCAGCAGCTCGACCCTAAGGGGTAGCGGGGAGCTGTTTTTT
TRBJ2-1 | . | . | TRBV6-5 | 15 | CASTKGRTLSNEQFF | TGTGCCAGCACCAAAGGCAGAACGTTAAGCAATGAGCAGTTCTTC
TRBJ2-7 | TRBD1 | . | TRBV2 | 14 | CASSVTGGLHEQYF | TGTGCCAGCAGTGTGACAGGGGGTTTGCACGAGCAGTACTTC
TRBJ2-5 | . | . | TRBV4-1 | 14 | CASSQEDNGETQYF | TGCGCCAGCAGCCAAGAGGATAACGGTGAGACCCAGTACTTC
TRBJ1-1 | . | . | TRBV19 | 14 | CASSTGTALTEAFF | TGTGCCAGTAGTACCGGGACGGCGCTCACTGAAGCTTTCTTT
TRBJ1-1 | . | . | TRBV28 | 12 | CASKVGFTEAFF | TGTGCCAGCAAGGTGGGTTTCACTGAAGCTTTCTTT
TRBJ1-1 | . | few | TRBV29-1 | 13 | CSVSWTTNTEAFF | TGCAGCGTCAGCTGGACAACTAACACTGAAGCTTTCTTT
TRBJ2-7 | TRBD2 | . | TRBV7-7 | 15 | CASSPAGAGGYEQYF | TGTGCCAGCAGTCCCGCAGGGGCGGGAGGCTACGAGCAGTACTTC
TRBJ2-5 | . | once | TRBV15 | 14 | CATTPGQYQETQYF | TGTGCCACCACGCCTGGACAGTACCAAGAGACCCAGTACTTC
TRBJ2-7 | . | . | TRBV9 | 15 | CASSVAPTVTYEQYF | TGTGCCAGCAGCGTAGCCCCGACAGTAACCTACGAGCAGTACTTC
TRBJ2-7 | . | . | TRBV5-1 | 14 | CASSLTGSSYEQYF | TGCGCCAGCAGCTTAACAGGGTCCTCCTACGAGCAGTACTTC
TRBJ2-1 | . | . | TRBV18 | 15 | CASSPPPGTYNEQFF | TGTGCCAGCTCACCACCTCCGGGAACCTACAATGAGCAGTTCTTC
TRBJ2-2 | . | . | TRBV9 | 17 | CASSERFGGFGTGELFF | TGTGCCAGCAGCGAGAGGTTTGGGGGGTTTGGCACCGGGGAGCTGTTTTTT
TRBJ1-2 | . | . | TRBV4-3 | 14 | CASSREGLGNGYTF | TGCGCCAGCAGCCGAGAGGGCTTGGGGAATGGCTACACCTTC
TRBJ1-1 | . | few | TRBV9 | 13 | CASGLNLNTEAFF | TGTGCCAGCGGGTTAAATTTGAACACTGAAGCTTTCTTT